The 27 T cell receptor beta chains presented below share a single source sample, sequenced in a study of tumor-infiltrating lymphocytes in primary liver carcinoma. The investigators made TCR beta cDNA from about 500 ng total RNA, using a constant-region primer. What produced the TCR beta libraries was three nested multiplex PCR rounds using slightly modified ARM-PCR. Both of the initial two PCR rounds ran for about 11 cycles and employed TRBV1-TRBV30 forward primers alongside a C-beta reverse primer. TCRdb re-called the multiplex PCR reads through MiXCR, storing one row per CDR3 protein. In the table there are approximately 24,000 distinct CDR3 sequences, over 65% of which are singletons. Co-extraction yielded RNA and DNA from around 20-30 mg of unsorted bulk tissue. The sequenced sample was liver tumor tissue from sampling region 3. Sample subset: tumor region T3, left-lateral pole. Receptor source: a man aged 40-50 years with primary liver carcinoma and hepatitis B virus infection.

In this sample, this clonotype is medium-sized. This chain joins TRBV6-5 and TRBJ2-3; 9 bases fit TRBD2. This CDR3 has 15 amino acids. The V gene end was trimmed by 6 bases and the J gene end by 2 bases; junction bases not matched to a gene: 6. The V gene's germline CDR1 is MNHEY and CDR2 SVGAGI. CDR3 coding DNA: TGTGCCAGCAGATTAGCGGGAGCCCCCACAGATACGCAGTATTTT. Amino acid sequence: CASRLAGAPTDTQYF.

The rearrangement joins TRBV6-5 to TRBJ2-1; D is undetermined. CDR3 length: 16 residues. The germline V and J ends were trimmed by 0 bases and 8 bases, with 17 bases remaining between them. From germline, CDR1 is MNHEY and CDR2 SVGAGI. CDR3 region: CASSYSTSSSIYEQFF. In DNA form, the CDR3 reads TGTGCCAGCAGTTACTCTACGAGCTCCTCCATCTATGAGCAGTTCTTC.

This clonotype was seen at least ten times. CDR3 in amino acids: CASNLGTMYEQYF. As DNA, the CDR3 is TGTGCCAGCAACCTCGGGACTATGTACGAGCAGTACTTC. J is TRBJ2-7 and V is TRBV2; 7 nucleotides line up with TRBD2. J was trimmed by 4 bases and V by 7 bases; bases with no gene match: 7. The CDR3 loop spans 13 amino acids. Germline V gene sequence: CDR1 SNHLY, CDR2 FYNNEI.

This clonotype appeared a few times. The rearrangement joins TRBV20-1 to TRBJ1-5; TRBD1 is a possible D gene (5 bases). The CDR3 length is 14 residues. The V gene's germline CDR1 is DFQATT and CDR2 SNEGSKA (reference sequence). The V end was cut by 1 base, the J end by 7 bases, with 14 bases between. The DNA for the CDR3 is TGCAGTGCTAGAGCTCTGGCAGGGAGCCAGCCCCAGCATTTT. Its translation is CSARALAGSQPQHF.

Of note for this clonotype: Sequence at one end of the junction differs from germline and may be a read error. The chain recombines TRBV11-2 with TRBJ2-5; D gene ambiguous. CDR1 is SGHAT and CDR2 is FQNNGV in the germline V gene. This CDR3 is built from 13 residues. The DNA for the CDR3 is TGTGCCAGCAGCTTAGCTCCGGAAGAGACACAGTACTTC. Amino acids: CASSLAPEETQYF. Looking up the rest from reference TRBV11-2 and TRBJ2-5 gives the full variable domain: EAGVAQSPRYKIIEKRQSVAFWCNPISGHATLYWYQQILGQGPKLLIQFQNNGVVDDSQLPKDRFSAERLKGVDSTLKIQPAKLEDSAVYLCASSLAPEETQYFGPGTRLLVL.

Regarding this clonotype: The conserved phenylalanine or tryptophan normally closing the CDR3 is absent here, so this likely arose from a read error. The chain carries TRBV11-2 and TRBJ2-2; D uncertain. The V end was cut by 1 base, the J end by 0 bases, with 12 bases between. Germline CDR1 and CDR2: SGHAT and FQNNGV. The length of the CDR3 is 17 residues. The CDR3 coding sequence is TGTGCCAGCAGCTTAGCAATAGGAGTGGCGAACACCGGGGAGCTGTTTGTT. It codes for CASSLAIGVANTGELFV.

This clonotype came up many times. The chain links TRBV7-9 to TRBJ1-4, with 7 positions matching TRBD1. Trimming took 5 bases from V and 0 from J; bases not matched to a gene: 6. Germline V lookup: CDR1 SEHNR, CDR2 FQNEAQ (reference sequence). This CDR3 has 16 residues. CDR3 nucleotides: TGTGCCAGCAGCCCGCCGGGACAGCCAACTAATGAAAAACTGTTTTTT. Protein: CASSPPGQPTNEKLFF.

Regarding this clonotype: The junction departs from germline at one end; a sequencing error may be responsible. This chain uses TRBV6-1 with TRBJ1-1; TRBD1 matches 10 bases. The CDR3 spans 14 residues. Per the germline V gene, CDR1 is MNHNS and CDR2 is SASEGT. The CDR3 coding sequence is TGTGCCAGTCGAAGACAGGGGGCTGCGACTGAAGCCTTCTTT. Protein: CASRRQGAATEAFF.

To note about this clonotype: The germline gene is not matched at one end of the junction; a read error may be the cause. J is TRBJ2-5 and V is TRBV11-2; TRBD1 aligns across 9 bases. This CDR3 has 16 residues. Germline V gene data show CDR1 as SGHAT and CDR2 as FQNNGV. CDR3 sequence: CASSQTPGGGTGTQCF. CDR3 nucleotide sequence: TGTGCCAGCAGCCAAACTCCTGGTGGGGGGACAGGGACCCAGTGCTTC.

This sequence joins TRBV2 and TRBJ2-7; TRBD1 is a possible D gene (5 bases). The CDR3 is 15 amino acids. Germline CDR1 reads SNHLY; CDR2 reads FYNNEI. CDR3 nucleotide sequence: TGTGCAAGAAGTGAGAACAGGACGGTCTCCTACGAGCAGTACTTC. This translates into CARSENRTVSYEQYF.

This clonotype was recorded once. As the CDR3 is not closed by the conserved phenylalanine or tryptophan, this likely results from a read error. In nucleotides, the CDR3 is TGCACCAGCAGCCAAGATCGGGAGACTCCCTACGGGCAGTACCTC. Its protein product is CTSSQDRETPYGQYL. This rearrangement joins TRBV4-3 to TRBJ2-7, with a tentative D call TRBD2 (6 bases). This CDR3 is 15 amino acids long. Germline values: CDR1 LGHNA, CDR2 YSLEER.

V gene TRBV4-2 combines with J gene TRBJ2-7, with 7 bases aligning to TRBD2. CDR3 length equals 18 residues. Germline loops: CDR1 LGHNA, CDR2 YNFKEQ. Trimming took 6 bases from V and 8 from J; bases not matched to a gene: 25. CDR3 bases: TGTGCCAGCAGTGGAAAACCGGGACTACTGGGAGGGCCACACAAGCAGTACTTC. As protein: CASSGKPGLLGGPHKQYF.

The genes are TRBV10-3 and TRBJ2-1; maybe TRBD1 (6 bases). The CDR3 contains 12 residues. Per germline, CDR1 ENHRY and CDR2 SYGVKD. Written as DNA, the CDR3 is TGTGTCAACCGGGACAACAACAATGAGCAGTTCTTC. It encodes CVNRDNNNEQFF.

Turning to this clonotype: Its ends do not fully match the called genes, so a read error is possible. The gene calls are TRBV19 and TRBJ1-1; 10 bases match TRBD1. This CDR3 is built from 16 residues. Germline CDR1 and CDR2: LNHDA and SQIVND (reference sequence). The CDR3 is CASSTLGQGMNTEAFF. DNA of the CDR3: TGTGCCAGCAGTACCCTGGGACAGGGGATGAACACTGAAGCTTTCTTT. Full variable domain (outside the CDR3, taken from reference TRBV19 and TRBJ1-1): DGGITQSPKYLFRKEGQNVTLSCEQNLNHDAMYWYRQDPGQGLRLIYYSQIVNDFQKGDIAEGYSVSREKKESFPLTVTSAQKNPTAFYLCASSTLGQGMNTEAFFGQGTRLTVV.

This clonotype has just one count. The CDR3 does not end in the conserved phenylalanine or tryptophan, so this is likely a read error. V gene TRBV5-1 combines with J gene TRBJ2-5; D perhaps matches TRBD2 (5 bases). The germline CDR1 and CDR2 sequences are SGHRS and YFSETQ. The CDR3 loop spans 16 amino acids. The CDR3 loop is CASGLAGRRIQEIQYL. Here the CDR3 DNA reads TGCGCCAGTGGCTTGGCCGGGCGGAGGATCCAAGAGATCCAGTACCTC.

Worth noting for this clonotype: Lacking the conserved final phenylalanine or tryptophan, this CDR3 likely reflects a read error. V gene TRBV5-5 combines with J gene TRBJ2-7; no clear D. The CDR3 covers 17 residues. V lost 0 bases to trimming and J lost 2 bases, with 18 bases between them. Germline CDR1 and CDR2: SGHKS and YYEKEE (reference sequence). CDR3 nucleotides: TGTGCCAGCAGCTTGGAGCAACACTTGACTCGGCCCTACGAGCAGTACCCC. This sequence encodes CASSLEQHLTRPYEQYP.

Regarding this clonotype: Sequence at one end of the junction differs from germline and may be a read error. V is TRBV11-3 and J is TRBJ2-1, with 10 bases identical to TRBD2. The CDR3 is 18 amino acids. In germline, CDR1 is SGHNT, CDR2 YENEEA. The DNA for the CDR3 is TGTGCCAGCAACTTATATCCCCCCGGGACTAGCGCGTTCAATGAGCAGTTCTTC. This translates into CASNLYPPGTSAFNEQFF. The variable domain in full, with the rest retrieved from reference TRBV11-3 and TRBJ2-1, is EAGVVQSPRYKIIEKKQPVAFWCNPISGHNTLYWYLQNLGQGPELLIRYENEEAVDDSQLPKDRFSAERLKGVDSTLKIQPAELGDSAVYLCASNLYPPGTSAFNEQFFGPGTRLTVL.

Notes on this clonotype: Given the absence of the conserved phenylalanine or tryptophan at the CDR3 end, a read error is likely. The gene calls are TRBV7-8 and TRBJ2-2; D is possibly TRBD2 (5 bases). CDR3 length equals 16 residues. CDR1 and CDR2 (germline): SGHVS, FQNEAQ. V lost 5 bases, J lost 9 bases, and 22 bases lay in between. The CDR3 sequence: CASSRIRAENNRELFC. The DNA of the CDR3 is TGTGCCAGCAGCAGAATCCGAGCGGAGAACAACAGGGAGCTGTTTTGT.

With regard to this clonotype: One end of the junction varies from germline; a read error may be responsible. CDR3 in amino acids: CSVGQGDTVAFF. In nucleotides, the CDR3 is TGCAGCGTAGGACAGGGGGACACTGTAGCTTTCTTT. The chain has TRBV29-1 and TRBJ1-1; 10 bases align to TRBD1. This CDR3 has 12 residues. Germline CDR1 SQVTM, CDR2 ANQGSEA.

The DNA for the CDR3 is TGTGCCAGCAGTCCAGGGACGGGCTCAACCAACGAGCAGTACTTC. Translated: CASSPGTGSTNEQYF. The chain has TRBV12-3 or TRBV12-4 and TRBJ2-7; D is possibly TRBD1 or TRBD2 (5 bases each). The CDR3 is made up of 15 amino acids. Trimming stripped 5 bases from V and 5 bases from J, with 19 bases between.

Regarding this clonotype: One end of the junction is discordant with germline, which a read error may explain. The CDR3 DNA sequence: TGCGCCAGCAGCCGGAATCCTGGTTTCAGTGAGCACTTCTTC. This gives the protein CASSRNPGFSEHFF. V gene TRBV5-1 combines with J gene TRBJ2-1, with no clear D. CDR1 is SGHRS and CDR2 is YFSETQ in the germline V gene. The CDR3 totals 14 residues. Based on the CDR3 plus reference TRBV5-1 and TRBJ2-1, the full variable domain is KAGVTQTPRYLIKTRGQQVTLSCSPISGHRSVSWYQQTPGQGLQFLFEYFSETQRNKGNFPGRFSGRQFSNSRSEMNVSTLELGDSALYLCASSRNPGFSEHFFGPGTRLTVL.

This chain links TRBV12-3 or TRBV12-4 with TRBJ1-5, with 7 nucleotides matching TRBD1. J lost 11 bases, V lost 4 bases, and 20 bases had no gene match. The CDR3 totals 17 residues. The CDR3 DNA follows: TGTGCCAGCAGTTCCCCGGGGGCAGGGGGGGCCTTTCGTGCCCAGCATTTT. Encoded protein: CASSSPGAGGAFRAQHF.

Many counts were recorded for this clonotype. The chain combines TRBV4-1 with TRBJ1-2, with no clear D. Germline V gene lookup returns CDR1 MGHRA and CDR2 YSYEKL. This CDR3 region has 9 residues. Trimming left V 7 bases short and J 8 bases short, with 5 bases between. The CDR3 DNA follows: TGCGCCAGCAAACCGGGCTACACCTTC. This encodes CASKPGYTF.

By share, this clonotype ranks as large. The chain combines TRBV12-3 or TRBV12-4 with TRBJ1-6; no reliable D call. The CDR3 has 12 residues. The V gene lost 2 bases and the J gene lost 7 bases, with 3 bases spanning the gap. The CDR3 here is CASSLKNSPLHF. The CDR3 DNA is TGTGCCAGCAGTTTAAAGAATTCACCCCTCCACTTT.

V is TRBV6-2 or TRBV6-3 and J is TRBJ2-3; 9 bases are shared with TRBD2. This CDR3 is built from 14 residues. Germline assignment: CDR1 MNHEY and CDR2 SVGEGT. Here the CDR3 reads CTGASCGRGGTQYF. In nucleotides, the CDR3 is TGTACCGGAGCCTCTTGCGGGAGGGGAGGTACGCAGTATTTT.

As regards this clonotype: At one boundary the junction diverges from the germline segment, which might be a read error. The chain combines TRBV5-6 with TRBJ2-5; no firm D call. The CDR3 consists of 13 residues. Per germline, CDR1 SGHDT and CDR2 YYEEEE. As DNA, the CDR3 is TGTGCCAGCAGCTTTGACCAGCAAAAGACCCAGCACTTC. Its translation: CASSFDQQKTQHF. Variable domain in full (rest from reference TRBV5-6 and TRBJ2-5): DAGVTQSPTHLIKTRGQQVTLRCSPKSGHDTVSWYQQALGQGPQFIFQYYEEEERQRGNFPDRFSGHQFPNYSSELNVNALLLGDSALYLCASSFDQQKTQHFGPGTRLLVL.

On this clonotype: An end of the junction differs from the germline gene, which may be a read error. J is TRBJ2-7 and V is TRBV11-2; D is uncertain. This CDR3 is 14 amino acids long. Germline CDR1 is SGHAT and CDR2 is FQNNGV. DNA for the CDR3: TGTGCCAGCAGCTTGATAGGGCAAAACTACGAGCTGTACTTC. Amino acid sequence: CASSLIGQNYELYF.